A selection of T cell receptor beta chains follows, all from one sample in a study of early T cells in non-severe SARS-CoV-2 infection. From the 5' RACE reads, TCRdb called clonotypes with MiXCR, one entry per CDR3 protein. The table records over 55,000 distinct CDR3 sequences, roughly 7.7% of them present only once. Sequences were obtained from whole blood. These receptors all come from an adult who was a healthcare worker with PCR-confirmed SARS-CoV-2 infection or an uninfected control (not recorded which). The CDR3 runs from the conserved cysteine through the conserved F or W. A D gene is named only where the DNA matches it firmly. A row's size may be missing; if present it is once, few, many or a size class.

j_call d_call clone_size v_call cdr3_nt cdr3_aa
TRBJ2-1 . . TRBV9 TGTGCCAGCAGCGTAACTACTAACTTAAATGAGCAGTTCTTC CASSVTTNLNEQFF
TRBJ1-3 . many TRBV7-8 TGTGCCAGCAGCTTCGCCCGCTCTGGAAACACCATATATTTT CASSFARSGNTIYF
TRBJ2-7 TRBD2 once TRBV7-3 TGTGCCAGCAGTCCCACTAGCGGGGCCTCCTACGAGCAGTACTTC CASSPTSGASYEQYF
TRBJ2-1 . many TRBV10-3 TGTGCCACCGGGCTCGCCAATGAGCAGTTCTTC CATGLANEQFF
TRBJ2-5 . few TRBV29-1 TGCAGCGTTGTCTGGGGTAACACCCAGTACTTC CSVVWGNTQYF
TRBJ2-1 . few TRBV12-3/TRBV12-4 TGTGCCAGCCGACTGGGCAGGGGGGGCTACAATGAGCAGTTCTTC CASRLGRGGYNEQFF
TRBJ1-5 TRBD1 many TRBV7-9 TGTGCCAGCAGCCTGGACAGGGGTGATCAGCCCCAGCATTTT CASSLDRGDQPQHF
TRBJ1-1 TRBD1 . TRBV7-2 TGTGCCAGCAGCCCCAAAAGACAGGGCGAAGCTTTCTTT CASSPKRQGEAFF
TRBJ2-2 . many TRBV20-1 TGCAGTGCTAGGAACAACGAGGGTTCGAACACCGGGGAGCTGTTTTTT CSARNNEGSNTGELFF
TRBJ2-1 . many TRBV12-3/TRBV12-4 TGTGCCAGCAACATCCGGGACGTAGGTTGGGGTGAGCAGTTCTTC CASNIRDVGWGEQFF
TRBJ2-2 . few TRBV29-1 TGCAGCGTTAGTAGGACAGCGGGCGGCACCGGGGAGCTGTTTTTT CSVSRTAGGTGELFF
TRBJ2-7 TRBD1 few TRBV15 TGTGCCACCAGCAGAGAGGCAGGGGGCCGGTACGAGCAGTACTTC CATSREAGGRYEQYF
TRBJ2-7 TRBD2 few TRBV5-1 TGCGCCAGCAGCTTGCTGGGACTAGCGACCTCCTACGAGCAGTACTTC CASSLLGLATSYEQYF
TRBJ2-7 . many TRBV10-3 TGTGCCATCAGCCCTGGCAGCGGAACAACTTACGAGCAGTACTTC CAISPGSGTTYEQYF
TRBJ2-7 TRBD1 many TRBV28 TGTGCCAGCAGTTTCGGCGCCGACAGGGCCTACGAGCAGTACTTC CASSFGADRAYEQYF
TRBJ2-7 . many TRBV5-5 TGTGCCAGCAGCTTAGGAAGACCCACGGACTACGAGCAGTACTTC CASSLGRPTDYEQYF
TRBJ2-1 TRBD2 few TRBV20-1 TGCAGTGCTAGGCAAGGGGGGACTAGCCAGTTCTTC CSARQGGTSQFF
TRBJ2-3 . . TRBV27 TGTGCCAGCAGCCTGCGAAGCACAGATACGCAGTATTTT CASSLRSTDTQYF
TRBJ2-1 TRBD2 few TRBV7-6 TGTGCCAGCAGCTTAGGAGGCGGGAGGGCCAAGGATGAGCAGTTCTTC CASSLGGGRAKDEQFF
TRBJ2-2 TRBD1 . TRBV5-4 TGTGCCGGCCGGACCCGGGACAGGGGGACCGGGGAGCTGTTTTTT CAGRTRDRGTGELFF
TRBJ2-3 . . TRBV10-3 TGTGCCACCTCGGACAGCACAGATACGCAGTATTTT CATSDSTDTQYF
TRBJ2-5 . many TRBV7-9 TGTGCCAGCAGCTTAACCGAAGAGACCCAGTACTTC CASSLTEETQYF
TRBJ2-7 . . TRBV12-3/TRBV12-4 TGTGCCAGCAGTTTACAGGGCCGAGAGGGTATGAAGCAGTACTTC CASSLQGREGMKQYF